Below are 23 T cell receptor beta chains sequenced from a single sample in a study of cytomegalovirus exposure and HLA in healthy donors. Primers for the PCR totalled 60 Vbeta and 13 Jbeta. Only in-frame clones appear in the TCRdb table, and some are missing; sequencing was by immunoSEQ multiplex PCR. The sample gives about 180,000 clones, 75% to 85% of which show up once; about 1.5% is in the top ten. The sequencing input was PBMCs. These receptors were obtained from a man between 18 and 35 years old in good health and CMV-seronegative.

This clone was seen only once. V and J are TRBV12-5 and TRBJ2-7; a possible D gene is TRBD1 (5 bases). There are 15 residues in the CDR3. The germline CDR1 and CDR2 sequences are LGHNT and FRNRAP. The ends were cut back, 3 bases at V and 3 bases at J, with 15 bases in the middle. The CDR3, as DNA: TGTGCTAGTGGTTTTTACAGGAGCGTAAACTACGAGCAGTACTTC. It yields the protein CASGFYRSVNYEQYF.

The J gene is TRBJ2-7, the V gene TRBV6-5, with no clear D. The germline CDR1 and CDR2 sequences are MNHEY and SVGAGI. The CDR3 runs to 13 residues. Trimming cost V 5 bases and J 2 bases, with 10 bases left between them. CDR3: CASSTGYTYEQYF. CDR3 coding DNA: TGTGCCAGCAGTACGGGTTATACCTACGAGCAGTACTTC.

With regard to this clone: Other DNA variants within this sample encode the same CDR3. This chain links TRBV2 with TRBJ1-5; perhaps TRBD1 as D (5 bases). V was pared by 5 bases and J by 5 bases, with 13 bases between. Germline CDR1 reads SNHLY; CDR2 reads FYNNEI. This CDR3 is built from 14 residues. The CDR3 sequence: CASSQQGIDQPQHF. Written as DNA, the CDR3 is TGTGCCAGCAGTCAGCAGGGTATAGATCAGCCCCAGCATTTT.

The V and J genes are TRBV6-1 and TRBJ1-2, with D perhaps matching TRBD1 (6 bases). This CDR3 region has 11 residues. The germline V gene has CDR1 MNHNS and CDR2 SASEGT. V lost 7 bases and J lost 3, with 6 bases in between. The CDR3 DNA is TGTGCCAGCAACAGGGACTATGGCTACACCTTC. Its protein product is CASNRDYGYTF.

The chain couples TRBV5-6 to TRBJ2-5, with TRBD2 identical over 11 bases. The CDR3 spans 15 residues. The junction had 3 bases not matched to a gene; V was cut back by 1 base and J by 4 bases. From germline, CDR1 is SGHDT and CDR2 YYEEEE. CDR3 region: CASSLISGRGETQYF. CDR3 DNA sequence: TGTGCCAGCAGCTTGATTAGCGGGAGGGGAGAGACCCAGTACTTC. Full variable domain (remainder filled in from reference TRBV5-6 and TRBJ2-5): DAGVTQSPTHLIKTRGQQVTLRCSPKSGHDTVSWYQQALGQGPQFIFQYYEEEERQRGNFPDRFSGHQFPNYSSELNVNALLLGDSALYLCASSLISGRGETQYFGPGTRLLVL.

The chain links TRBV10-1 to TRBJ1-6; 9 bases fit TRBD1. V shed 3 bases, J shed 7 bases, and the junction held 1 base outside the gene matches. From germline, CDR1 is WNHNN and CDR2 SYGVQD (reference sequence). This CDR3 contains 14 residues. CDR3 DNA: TGCGCCAGCAGTGACGGACAGGGGAATTCACCCCTCCACTTT. It specifies CASSDGQGNSPLHF.

The chain links TRBV19 to TRBJ2-2; D not resolved. Germline V gene lookup returns CDR1 LNHDA and CDR2 SQIVND (reference sequence). The CDR3 totals 12 residues. V was clipped by 5 bases and J by 8 bases, with 9 bases between them. The CDR3 protein is CASSWSGGELFF. The CDR3, as DNA: TGTGCCAGTAGTTGGTCGGGTGGGGAGCTGTTTTTT.

The chain is built from TRBV7-9 and TRBJ2-5; D is perhaps TRBD1 (6 bases). Trimming removed 5 bases from V and 5 bases from J, with 21 bases in between. Germline V CDR1 and CDR2: SEHNR, FQNEAQ (reference sequence). The CDR3 has 16 amino acids. As DNA, the CDR3 is TGTGCCAGCAGCCCCCAAGCCGGGACACTGCTCGAGACCCAGTACTTC. Residues: CASSPQAGTLLETQYF.

This rearrangement joins TRBV27 to TRBJ1-2; no clear D. V dropped 5 bases and J dropped 3 bases, with 16 bases sitting between them. Germline V gene data show CDR1 as MNHEY and CDR2 as SMNVEV (reference sequence). The CDR3 loop spans 15 amino acids. Here the CDR3 reads CASSPRQALDYGYTF. CDR3 sequence (DNA): TGTGCCAGCAGTCCCCGGCAGGCTCTTGACTATGGCTACACCTTC.

The chain uses TRBV11-2 and TRBJ2-7; 7 nucleotides match TRBD2. CDR3 length equals 15 residues. Germline trimming cut 1 base from V and 2 bases from J; bases unmatched to any gene: 5. Germline loops: CDR1 SGHAT, CDR2 FQNNGV. The CDR3 DNA reads as TGTGCCAGCAGCTTAGTGGGTGGGGGGGCCTACGAGCAGTACTTC. Protein product: CASSLVGGGAYEQYF.

CDR3 nucleotides: TGTGCCGGCTCCGGGACAGACAATCAGCCCCAGCATTTT. It encodes CAGSGTDNQPQHF. The V call is TRBV6-1, the J call TRBJ1-5, with 7 bases aligning to TRBD1. This CDR3 contains 13 residues. After removal of 11 bases from V and 3 bases from J, the junction contained 7 bases not matched to a gene. Germline V gene sequence: CDR1 MNHNS, CDR2 SASEGT.

V usage is TRBV7-6 and J usage is TRBJ1-6; D uncertain. Trimming removed 0 bases from V and 3 bases from J, with 6 bases in between. CDR1 and CDR2 (germline): SGHVS, FNYEAQ. CDR3 size: 15 residues. CDR3 amino acids: CASSLAQNYNSPLHF. DNA for the CDR3: TGTGCCAGCAGCTTAGCACAGAACTATAATTCACCCCTCCACTTT.

This clone was found once. The gene calls are TRBV6-1 and TRBJ2-3, with 14 positions matching TRBD2. The ends lost 4 bases at V and 6 bases at J; junction bases unmatched: 6. CDR1 and CDR2 (germline): MNHNS, SASEGT. This CDR3 is 16 amino acids long. The CDR3 coding sequence is TGTGCCAGCAGTGCTCTGGGACTAGCGGGGGCGGATACGCAGTATTTT. Translation gives CASSALGLAGADTQYF.

V is TRBV10-2 and J is TRBJ1-6; tentatively, D is TRBD1 (5 bases). The CDR3 consists of 16 residues. V shed 4 bases and J shed 4 bases, with 14 bases lying between them. Germline V CDR1 and CDR2: WSHSY, SAAADI. The CDR3 sequence: CASSAGTGGYNSPLHF. The CDR3 coding sequence is TGCGCCAGCAGTGCCGGAACAGGCGGTTATAATTCACCCCTCCACTTT.

The V call is TRBV28, the J call TRBJ1-1; 8 nucleotides align to TRBD1. The CDR3 is 13 residues long. V gave up 2 bases and J gave up 7 bases; unmatched junction bases: 3. The germline gives CDR1 MDHEN, CDR2 SYDVKM. In nucleotides, the CDR3 is TGTGCCAGCAGTTTACTGACAGGGGTTGAAGCTTTCTTT. This translates into CASSLLTGVEAFF.

The rearrangement joins TRBV10-3 to TRBJ2-7, with D unresolved. Trimming cost V 6 bases and J 0 bases, with 3 bases left between them. The CDR3 has 11 residues. The germline CDR1 and CDR2 sequences are ENHRY and SYGVKD. The CDR3 is CAIRSSYEQYF. The DNA of the CDR3 is TGTGCCATCAGGAGCTCCTACGAGCAGTACTTC.

J is TRBJ1-5 and V is TRBV19; D uncertain. The CDR3 runs to 14 residues. The V end was cut by 7 bases, the J end by 3 bases, with 13 bases between. Germline CDR1 reads LNHDA; CDR2 reads SQIVND (reference sequence). CDR3 residues: CASNLRQDNQPQHF. The DNA of the CDR3 is TGTGCCAGTAACCTCCGGCAGGACAATCAGCCCCAGCATTTT.

The V and J genes are TRBV2 and TRBJ1-2, with D possibly TRBD1 on 5 matching bases. The germline CDR1 and CDR2 sequences are SNHLY and FYNNEI. The CDR3 contains 13 residues. V was clipped by 3 bases and J by 2 bases, with 7 bases between them. The chain's CDR3 is CASSDDRNYGYTF. Here the CDR3 DNA reads TGTGCCAGCAGTGATGACAGAAACTATGGCTACACCTTC. The full variable domain, its missing parts supplied by reference TRBV2 and TRBJ1-2, is EPEVTQTPSHQVTQMGQEVILRCVPISNHLYFYWYRQILGQKVEFLVSFYNNEISEKSEIFDDQFSVERPDGSNFTLKIRSTKLEDSAMYFCASSDDRNYGYTFGSGTRLTVV.

The chain couples TRBV5-4 to TRBJ2-7, with 9 positions matching TRBD2. Germline loops: CDR1 SGHNT, CDR2 YYREEE (reference sequence). The CDR3 has 16 amino acids. Trimming at V came to 4 bases and at J to 4 bases, leaving 12 bases not matched to a gene. CDR3 bases: TGTGCCAGCAGCCACAAGGCGGGAGGGATACAGTACGAGCAGTACTTC. Translating it yields CASSHKAGGIQYEQYF.

The chain is built from TRBV14 and TRBJ1-6, with 8 bases identical to TRBD1. Germline CDR1 SGHDN, CDR2 FVKESK. There are 15 residues in the CDR3. Trimming at V came to 3 bases and at J to 6 bases, leaving 4 bases not matched to a gene. The CDR3 here is CASSHGDRPNSPLHF. CDR3 bases: TGTGCCAGCAGCCACGGGGACAGGCCTAATTCACCCCTCCACTTT.

The chain links TRBV5-4 to TRBJ2-1; 8 nucleotides agree with TRBD2. Germline CDR1 reads SGHNT; CDR2 reads YYREEE (reference sequence). J gave up 5 bases and V 3 bases, and 4 bases lay outside the gene matches. The CDR3 is made up of 14 amino acids. The CDR3 protein is CASSSPRGDNEQFF. The DNA for the CDR3 is TGTGCCAGCAGCTCCCCGCGGGGGGACAATGAGCAGTTCTTC.

This clone appeared a few times. This chain connects TRBV27 to TRBJ1-1; no clear D gene. Germline assignment: CDR1 MNHEY and CDR2 SMNVEV (reference sequence). The CDR3 spans 11 residues. Trimming removed 5 bases from V and 11 bases from J, with 12 bases in between. The CDR3 protein is CASSRGLQAFF. Written as DNA, the CDR3 is TGTGCCAGCAGTAGAGGGTTACAGGCTTTCTTT.

This clone was recorded a few times. CDR3 amino acids: CASSLRAQGQANYGYTF. CDR3 in DNA: TGTGCCAGCAGCTTGAGGGCACAGGGGCAGGCTAACTATGGCTACACCTTC. The chain uses TRBV7-2 and TRBJ1-2, with TRBD1 matching 7 bases. The CDR3 has 17 residues. Trimming at V came to 3 bases and at J to 0 bases, leaving 10 bases not matched to a gene. Germline lookup yields CDR1 SGHTA and CDR2 FQGNSA.